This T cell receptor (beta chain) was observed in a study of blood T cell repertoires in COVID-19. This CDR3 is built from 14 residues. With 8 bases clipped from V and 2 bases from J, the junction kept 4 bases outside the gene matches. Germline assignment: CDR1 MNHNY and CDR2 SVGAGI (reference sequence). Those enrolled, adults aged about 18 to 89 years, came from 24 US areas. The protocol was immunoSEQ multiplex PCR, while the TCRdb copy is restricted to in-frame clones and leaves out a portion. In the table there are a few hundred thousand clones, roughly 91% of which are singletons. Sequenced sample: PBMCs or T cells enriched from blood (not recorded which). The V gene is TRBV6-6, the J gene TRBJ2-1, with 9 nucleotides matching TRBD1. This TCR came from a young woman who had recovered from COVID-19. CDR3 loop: CASGQGFAYNEQFF. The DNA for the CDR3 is TGTGCCAGCGGACAGGGGTTCGCCTACAATGAGCAGTTCTTC.